Detailed here is one TCR beta chain. Its matching antigen is unknown. Unmatched junction bases numbered 13, after V lost 5 bases and J lost 4 bases. The CDR3 has 17 amino acids. CDR1 and CDR2 (germline): LNHDA, SQIVND (reference sequence). The data belong to a study of T cell repertoires in cytomegalovirus infection. Study-wide context: HLA-B-restricted CMV epitopes that are well studied were used alongside recently identified HLA-C-restricted ones. In public TCR beta signatures, there were indications of both CMV infection and matching HLA type. General study findings and limits: There were HLA-C-restricted CMV-specific TCR beta clonotypes dominating the ex vivo response.

Each CDR3 protein is one row after TCRdb ran MiXCR on the reads. The sample holds 650,000 to 900,000 distinct CDR3 sequences; 25% to 30% are singletons and the top ten take about 12%. The TCR originated in a human donor in good health (CMV status not recorded). Some clones in this sample may be carry-over from other donors' samples. This material consisted of cultured CD8+ T cells from PBMCs, taken from culture after CMV antigen stimulation. This chain uses TRBV19 with TRBJ2-1, with 8 positions matching TRBD2. Here the CDR3 DNA reads TGTGCCAGTAGTGACCCCGGGGGGGCCAACTTTTACAATGAGCAGTTCTTC. This gives the protein CASSDPGGANFYNEQFF.